This TCR beta chain was profiled in a study of cytotoxic CD8 clonotypes in ibrutinib-treated CLL. Across the study: Partial responders around 24, complete 2; approximately twelve progressed and some 15 stayed in remission by median about 5.5 years. Study-wide findings and caveats: Collection times varied between progressing and sustained-remission patients. Public clonotypes occurred uncommonly; on treatment, they contracted or remained stable. Clonality increased at ibrutinib response and stayed stable in sustained remission. At progression, however, it fell back toward baseline.

Data came from immunoSEQ multiplex PCR; TCRdb stores just in-frame clones and leaves some out. The data contain over 40,000 clones, roughly 83% of them singletons. Notes on this clone: Its specificity is unknown.

This clonotype was obtained from a human donor with chronic lymphocytic leukemia. This material consisted of PBMCs, taken after 24 months of ibrutinib treatment.

The CDR3 coding sequence is TGTGCCAGCAGCCGACGGGCGGTTCCCGCTGAAGCTTTCTTT. Translation: CASSRRAVPAEAFF. This chain joins TRBV14 and TRBJ1-1; no definite D call. The germline V gene encodes CDR1 SGHDN and CDR2 FVKESK. There are 14 residues in the CDR3. V lost 4 bases and J lost 6, with 15 bases in between. Supplemented by reference TRBV14 and TRBJ1-1, the full variable domain reads EAGVTQFPSHSVIEKGQTVTLRCDPISGHDNLYWYRRVMGKEIKFLLHFVKESKQDESGMPNNRFLAERTGGTYSTLKVQPAELEDSGVYFCASSRRAVPAEAFFGQGTRLTVV.